The present T cell receptor beta chain was sequenced within a study of blood T cell repertoires in COVID-19. On the study more broadly: Specimens from acute and convalescent COVID-19 originated in the United States, Italy and Spain. The cDNA or gDNA used as material had been derived from T cells, B-cell-depleted T cells, or PBMCs.

As processed by the authors: The authors estimated nucleated cell counts from reference gene primer amplification. Method: immunoSEQ multiplex PCR; TCRdb's copy keeps in-frame clones and lacks some. V and J calls and clone size are those listed in that table; D and trimming were worked out from the DNA. The data show about 200,000 clones, more than 75% seen once. Deletions cut 2 bases from V and 5 bases from J, with 10 bases between. The V gene's germline CDR1 is SGHTA and CDR2 FQGNSA. This CDR3 contains 14 residues. Sequenced material: peripheral blood. This rearrangement joins TRBV7-2 to TRBJ2-1; D is perhaps TRBD2 (5 bases). The sequence derives from a man older than 75 with acute or convalescent COVID-19. CDR3 bases: TGTGCCAGCAGCTTACTAGCCAATAACAATGAGCAGTTCTTC. Amino acids: CASSLLANNNEQFF. The variable domain in full, completed from reference TRBV7-2 and TRBJ2-1, reads GAGVSQSPSNKVTEKGKDVELRCDPISGHTALYWYRQSLGQGLEFLIYFQGNSAPDKSGLPSDRFSAERTGGSVSTLTIQRTQQEDSAVYLCASSLLANNNEQFFGPGTRLTVL.